The sequence of this T cell receptor beta chain was determined in a study of radiation and T cells in renal cell carcinoma. Study-wide results and caveats: Baseline intratumoral clonotype presence is unknown without pretreatment biopsies.

The time point here: baseline pretreatment blood. As to treatment: 15 Gy SBRT to primary tumor, nephrectomy 4 weeks later. Blood was sampled at baseline, 2 weeks and 4 weeks after SBRT. Note on this clone: As yet, its antigen is unknown.

In germline, CDR1 is MNHEY, CDR2 SVGAGI. The length of the CDR3 is 15 residues. V was cut by 0 bases and J by 9 bases, with 12 bases left in between. Repertoires were generated with immunoSEQ multiplex PCR, while TCRdb's copy carries only in-frame clones and drops some. This table holds around 140,000 clones, over 65% found once. The specimen comprised blood, sampled from a patient whose treatment included radiotherapy and nephrectomy. The J gene is TRBJ1-6, the V gene TRBV6-5; D not certain. This TCR was sampled from a woman aged 50 to 60 with renal cell carcinoma. Here the CDR3 DNA reads TGTGCCAGCAGTTACTCGGGCCGCCTTGGTTCACCCCTCCACTTT. Its translation is CASSYSGRLGSPLHF.